These 12 T cell receptor beta chains originate from one sample sequenced in a study of T-cell reconstitution after alpha-beta-depleted transplantation in children. A TCRbeta library incorporating unique molecular identifiers was prepared. TCRdb fed the PCR reads into MiXCR, producing one record per CDR3 protein. The top ten hold around 2.8% of the sample, which has some 240,000 distinct CDR3 sequences, around 12% seen once. The sequenced sample was PBMCs from the stem cell graft donor, obtained from the stem cell graft. The receptors come from a human donor who donated a stem cell graft to a child with acute lymphoblastic leukemia.

This clonotype was detected ten times or more. The chain is built from TRBV6-1 and TRBJ1-1, with 7 bases identical to TRBD1. The CDR3 totals 15 residues. The ends lost 3 bases at V and 4 bases at J; junction bases unmatched: 8. Looked up from germline, CDR1 is MNHNS and CDR2 is SASEGT. For the CDR3, the DNA is TGTGCCAGCAGTGACACAGGGGCCTTGAGCACTGAAGCTTTCTTT. Translated, it gives CASSDTGALSTEAFF.

This clonotype showed up many times. The chain joins TRBV18 to TRBJ1-4, with D unclear. Germline-derived CDR1 and CDR2 are KGHSH and LQKENI. The CDR3 has 13 amino acids. The V end was cut by 6 bases, the J end by 6 bases, with 11 bases between. In DNA, the CDR3 is TGTGCCAGCTCGCGTGGGGTAGATGAAAAACTGTTTTTT. Amino acids: CASSRGVDEKLFF.

This clonotype was counted at least ten times. This chain joins TRBV12-3 or TRBV12-4 and TRBJ2-5, with 15 bases identical to TRBD2. CDR3 length equals 17 residues. Trimming at V came to 3 bases and at J to 5 bases, leaving 7 bases not matched to a gene. CDR3 bases: TGTGCCAGCAGTTTCGGGACTAGCGGGAGGTTTTTGGAGACCCAGTACTTC. Translation gives CASSFGTSGRFLETQYF.

This clonotype was observed a handful of times. J is TRBJ1-2 and V is TRBV6-1; D is undetermined. The CDR3 extends over 13 amino acids. The germline V gene has CDR1 MNHNS and CDR2 SASEGT. V was cut by 3 bases and J by 1 base, with 6 bases left in between. The CDR3 region has the DNA TGTGCCAGCAGTGAGATACTTAACTATGGCTACACCTTC. Its translation is CASSEILNYGYTF.

This clonotype appeared many times. V and J are TRBV18 and TRBJ2-7; weak D call: TRBD1 (6 bases). From germline, CDR1 is KGHSH and CDR2 LQKENI. The CDR3 loop spans 14 amino acids. The V end lost 3 bases, the J end lost 5 bases, and 14 bases lay between the germline ends. The CDR3 sequence: CASSPAGRDNEQYF. As DNA, the CDR3 is TGTGCCAGCTCACCGGCAGGCAGGGACAACGAGCAGTACTTC.

This clonotype was recorded at least ten times. This chain joins TRBV2 and TRBJ1-1; D ambiguous. V was trimmed by 2 bases and J by 6 bases, leaving 7 bases between them. CDR3 length equals 12 residues. Per the germline V gene, CDR1 is SNHLY and CDR2 is FYNNEI. CDR3 sequence: CASSELGAEAFF. CDR3 coding DNA: TGTGCCAGCAGTGAATTGGGCGCTGAAGCTTTCTTT.

This clonotype was picked up many times. The V gene is TRBV10-3, the J gene TRBJ1-1; TRBD1 matches 9 bases. This CDR3 has 15 residues. With 2 bases clipped from V and 5 bases from J, the junction kept 6 bases outside the gene matches. Germline CDR1 reads ENHRY; CDR2 reads SYGVKD. CDR3 loop: CAISETGGIRTEAFF. In nucleotides, the CDR3 is TGTGCCATCAGTGAGACAGGGGGCATCAGAACTGAAGCTTTCTTT.

This clonotype was detected many times. CDR3: CASSSDRAYYGYTF. CDR3 sequence (DNA): TGCGCCAGCAGCTCGGACAGGGCCTACTATGGCTACACCTTC. The chain employs TRBV5-1 and TRBJ1-2, with TRBD1 identical over 8 bases. The germline V gene has CDR1 SGHRS and CDR2 YFSETQ. The CDR3 is 14 residues long. V was clipped by 3 bases and J by 3 bases; unmatched bases: 4.

As for this clonotype: This may stem from a read error, because a much larger clone lies one nucleotide away. This chain connects TRBV2 to TRBJ1-5; maybe TRBD1 (5 bases). The CDR3 runs 15 residues. The V gene's germline CDR1 is SNHLY and CDR2 FYNNEI. For the CDR3, the DNA is TGTGCCAGCCGTGAAGGAGGGGCAAGCAATCAGCCCCAGCATTTT. Residues: CASREGGASNQPQHF.

In its sample, this clonotype was seen many times. The chain combines TRBV6-1 with TRBJ2-7; D not resolved. CDR1 MNHNS and CDR2 SASEGT come from the germline V gene. The CDR3 runs 15 residues. V lost 6 bases and J lost 0, with 15 bases in between. The DNA of the CDR3 is TGTGCCAGCAGCCCGCTCGTGGATAGCTCCTACGAGCAGTACTTC. Translated: CASSPLVDSSYEQYF.

V and J are TRBV19 and TRBJ2-5; D is perhaps TRBD2 (6 bases). Germline V CDR1 and CDR2: LNHDA, SQIVND (reference sequence). This CDR3 region has 17 residues. Trimming left V 5 bases short and J 4 bases short, with 23 bases between. The CDR3 coding sequence is TGTGCCAGTAGTTCCCTGGGGGTTAGCGGTTCGGGAGAGACCCAGTACTTC. This translates into CASSSLGVSGSGETQYF.

Ten or more counts support this clonotype. J is TRBJ2-1 and V is TRBV6-1; D is possibly TRBD2 (6 bases). The CDR3 is 17 residues long. Germline V lookup: CDR1 MNHNS, CDR2 SASEGT. V lost 6 bases, J lost 10 bases, and 28 bases lay in between. This CDR3 is CASRDPAGTQSSHEQFF. CDR3 bases: TGTGCCAGCAGGGACCCAGCCGGGACTCAATCGTCACACGAGCAGTTCTTC.